One and the same sample provided the 31 T cell receptor beta chains below, sequenced in a study of OX40 agonist ivuxolimab in advanced cancers. Sequenced by immunoSEQ multiplex PCR; TCRdb stores in-frame clones only, minus some. The profile covers more than 9,500 clones, with approximately 80% appearing a single time and about 14% taken by the ten largest. Source: CD4+ or CD8+ T cells sorted from blood, taken in a trial of the OX40 agonist ivuxolimab. The receptors derive from an adult with an advanced solid tumor such as melanoma, head and neck, liver or kidney cancer.

This chain joins TRBV27 and TRBJ2-3, with a tentative D call TRBD2 (6 bases). From germline, CDR1 is MNHEY and CDR2 SMNVEV (reference sequence). V was clipped by 3 bases and J by 5 bases, with 15 bases between them. This CDR3 comprises 15 residues. DNA for the CDR3: TGTGCCAGCAGTTTTTCGATTGAGGGAGGAGATACGCAGTATTTT. Residues: CASSFSIEGGDTQYF.

In this sample, this clone turned up once. The chain employs TRBV6-5 and TRBJ2-7; TRBD2 is a possible D gene (6 bases). Germline CDR1 is MNHEY and CDR2 is SVGAGI. The CDR3 runs 13 residues. V was clipped by 5 bases and J by 7 bases, with 15 bases between them. The CDR3 DNA follows: TGTGCCAGCAGTACGGAGGGCCTGTGGGAGCAGTACTTC. As protein: CASSTEGLWEQYF.

The genes are TRBV5-4 and TRBJ2-7; D is undetermined. With 4 bases removed from V and 4 bases from J, the gap between germline ends came to 18 bases. This CDR3 has 15 amino acids. CDR1 and CDR2 from the germline V gene are SGHNT and YYREEE (reference sequence). The CDR3 spells CASSGPDSPLYEQYF. CDR3 nucleotides: TGTGCCAGCAGCGGACCCGACTCCCCCTTATACGAGCAGTACTTC.

The chain combines TRBV6-6 with TRBJ2-1; the D gene is possibly TRBD2 (6 bases). This CDR3 comprises 15 residues. Trimming cost V 5 bases and J 0 bases, with 11 bases left between them. CDR1 MNHNY and CDR2 SVGAGI come from the germline V gene (reference sequence). The CDR3 bases are TGTGCCAGCAGTCGTATAGCGGTCTCCTACAATGAGCAGTTCTTC. Its protein is CASSRIAVSYNEQFF.

Relative to its sample, this clone is medium-sized. The sample carries other DNA sequences with the same CDR3. The rearrangement uses TRBV2 and TRBJ2-7, with 8 positions matching TRBD2. The CDR3 is made up of 14 amino acids. Germline-derived CDR1 and CDR2 are SNHLY and FYNNEI. V was pared by 6 bases and J by 5 bases, with 9 bases of the junction left unmatched. The CDR3: CASRTGTSDHEQYF. DNA of the CDR3: TGTGCCAGCAGAACCGGGACTAGTGACCACGAGCAGTACTTC.

This rearrangement joins TRBV23-1 to TRBJ2-2; 7 nucleotides line up with TRBD1. TRBV23-1 is recorded as an ORF, its role being uncertain. With 3 bases clipped from V and 3 bases from J, the junction kept 13 bases outside the gene matches. CDR3 length equals 18 residues. Here the CDR3 reads CASSHLPDDRAHTGELFF. Here the CDR3 DNA reads TGCGCCAGCAGTCATCTGCCGGACGACAGGGCCCACACCGGGGAGCTGTTTTTT.

In its sample, this clone is medium-sized. This chain links TRBV10-1 with TRBJ1-1, with no clear D. Germline V lookup: CDR1 WNHNN, CDR2 SYGVQD (reference sequence). The ends were cut back, 0 bases at V and 4 bases at J, with 15 bases in the middle. This CDR3 has 16 residues. This chain's CDR3 is CASSESVVYPATEAFF. The CDR3 coding sequence is TGCGCCAGCAGTGAGTCGGTAGTGTACCCAGCCACTGAAGCTTTCTTT.

The CDR3, as DNA: TGTGCCAGCAGCACAGGACAGGTATCCTACGAGCAGTACTTC. Residues: CASSTGQVSYEQYF. This chain uses TRBV5-6 with TRBJ2-7; 7 positions agree with TRBD1. J was trimmed by 1 base and V by 4 bases; bases with no gene match: 5. This CDR3 has 14 amino acids. Germline CDR1 reads SGHDT; CDR2 reads YYEEEE.

The chain couples TRBV19 to TRBJ2-5; 10 nucleotides match TRBD1. This CDR3 is built from 13 residues. The germline gives CDR1 LNHDA, CDR2 SQIVND (reference sequence). With 6 bases clipped from V and 3 bases from J, the junction kept 1 base outside the gene matches. CDR3 sequence: CASRDRGKETQYF. The CDR3 nucleotides are TGTGCCAGTAGGGACAGGGGGAAAGAGACCCAGTACTTC.

This chain joins TRBV6-5 and TRBJ1-1; D uncertain. The CDR3 is 15 amino acids. Trimming took off 2 bases at V and 0 bases at J, with 10 bases between the two ends. The germline V gene has CDR1 MNHEY and CDR2 SVGAGI. The CDR3 sequence: CASSYREGVNTEAFF. The CDR3, as DNA: TGTGCCAGCAGTTACCGCGAGGGTGTGAACACTGAAGCTTTCTTT.

The V call is TRBV11-3, the J call TRBJ2-1; D uncertain. CDR1 is SGHNT and CDR2 is YENEEA in the germline V gene. This CDR3 is built from 13 residues. Trimming cost V 6 bases and J 2 bases, with 8 bases left between them. The CDR3 sequence is CASSFPPYNEQFF. The CDR3 region has the DNA TGTGCCAGCAGTTTTCCCCCCTACAATGAGCAGTTCTTC.

The V gene is TRBV7-9, the J gene TRBJ1-1; maybe TRBD1 (5 bases). V lost 1 base and J 1 base, leaving 10 bases between the germline ends. The CDR3 totals 15 residues. Germline V gene data show CDR1 as SEHNR and CDR2 as FQNEAQ (reference sequence). CDR3 residues: CASSLVGAGNTEAFF. DNA for the CDR3: TGTGCCAGCAGCTTAGTCGGGGCGGGGAACACTGAAGCTTTCTTT.

This rearrangement joins TRBV4-1 to TRBJ2-4; TRBD1 matches at 7 bases. The germline V gene has CDR1 MGHRA and CDR2 YSYEKL. The CDR3 sequence is 15 residues long. The junction had 8 bases not matched to a gene; V was cut back by 3 bases and J by 6 bases. The CDR3 nucleotides are TGCGCCAGCAGCCAGAGGGAACAGGGGTCAAACATTCAGTACTTC. Translated, it gives CASSQREQGSNIQYF.

The chain carries TRBV14 and TRBJ1-3, with D possibly being TRBD1 (6 bases). Trimming shortened V by 0 bases and J by 0 bases, and 9 bases separated the two germline ends. There are 16 residues in the CDR3. Germline V gene sequence: CDR1 SGHDN, CDR2 FVKESK. This chain's CDR3 is CASSQEVTGSGNTIYF. CDR3 bases: TGTGCCAGCAGCCAAGAGGTGACAGGCTCTGGAAACACCATATATTTT.

J is TRBJ1-1 and V is TRBV20-1; D is perhaps TRBD1 (5 bases). V gave up 8 bases and J gave up 0 bases, with 7 bases separating them. In germline, CDR1 is DFQATT, CDR2 SNEGSKA (reference sequence). CDR3 length equals 11 residues. The CDR3 region is CSTTVNTEAFF. The CDR3 DNA follows: TGCAGTACGACAGTGAACACTGAAGCTTTCTTT.

The genes are TRBV7-9 and TRBJ1-1, with no clear D. The length of the CDR3 is 12 residues. With 11 bases removed from V and 1 base from J, the gap between germline ends came to 11 bases. Germline-derived CDR1 and CDR2 are SEHNR and FQNEAQ (reference sequence). The CDR3 DNA follows: TGTGCCGCCAGCCATCAGAACACTGAAGCTTTCTTT. Amino acid sequence: CAASHQNTEAFF.

The chain is built from TRBV7-9 and TRBJ2-2; 7 bases fit TRBD2. The trim removed 3 bases at V and 4 bases at J, leaving 5 bases unmatched. Germline CDR1 is SEHNR and CDR2 is FQNEAQ (reference sequence). This CDR3 region has 15 residues. Here the CDR3 DNA reads TGTGCCAGCAGCTTCGCAGGGAGGGGCACCGGGGAGCTGTTTTTT. Amino acid sequence: CASSFAGRGTGELFF.

This chain connects TRBV7-8 to TRBJ2-7; D possibly corresponds to TRBD1 (6 bases). CDR3 size: 15 residues. The germline V gene has CDR1 SGHVS and CDR2 FQNEAQ. Trimming took off 0 bases at V and 4 bases at J, with 13 bases between the two ends. CDR3 sequence: CASSLAVGAGYEQYF. The CDR3 DNA follows: TGTGCCAGCAGCTTAGCTGTGGGGGCCGGGTACGAGCAGTACTTC.

This clone occurred a few times. J is TRBJ2-5 and V is TRBV5-6; no firm D call. There are 13 residues in the CDR3. V lost 0 bases and J lost 6, with 9 bases in between. Germline loops: CDR1 SGHDT, CDR2 YYEEEE. CDR3 protein: CASSLAGWQTQYF. Here the CDR3 DNA reads TGTGCCAGCAGCTTGGCTGGCTGGCAGACCCAGTACTTC.

This sequence joins TRBV6-1 and TRBJ2-7; maybe TRBD2 (6 bases). With 8 bases removed from V and 7 bases from J, the gap between germline ends came to 9 bases. The CDR3 runs 10 residues. Germline CDR1 and CDR2: MNHNS and SASEGT. CDR3 DNA: TGTGCCAGCGGGGAGGTAGAGCAGTACTTC. The encoded protein is CASGEVEQYF.

The chain combines TRBV2 with TRBJ2-7; tentative D call: TRBD2 (5 bases). In germline, CDR1 is SNHLY, CDR2 FYNNEI. The length of the CDR3 is 10 residues. V was pared by 8 bases and J by 4 bases, with 6 bases between. The CDR3, as DNA: TGTGCCAGCCGGGGATACGAGCAGTACTTC. Protein: CASRGYEQYF.

The chain combines TRBV7-9 with TRBJ2-7; TRBD1 matches 12 bases. After removal of 5 bases from V and 4 bases from J, the junction contained 6 bases not matched to a gene. The germline V gene has CDR1 SEHNR and CDR2 FQNEAQ (reference sequence). The CDR3 spans 15 residues. Here the CDR3 reads CASSGGTGGLYEQYF. In DNA form, the CDR3 reads TGTGCCAGCAGCGGGGGGACAGGGGGCTTGTACGAGCAGTACTTC.

This sequence joins TRBV29-1 and TRBJ1-2; D might be TRBD1 (5 bases). V lost 6 bases to trimming and J lost 3 bases, with 20 bases between them. The CDR3 loop spans 15 amino acids. Germline assignment: CDR1 SQVTM and CDR2 ANQGSEA. In DNA form, the CDR3 reads TGCAGCGTCTGTCCCTCCCCCTGGGACGACTATGGCTACACCTTC. Translating gives CSVCPSPWDDYGYTF. The full variable domain, with the rest looked up from reference TRBV29-1 and TRBJ1-2, is SAVISQKPSRDICQRGTSLTIQCQVDSQVTMMFWYRQQPGQSLTLIATANQGSEATYESGFVIDKFPISRPNLTFSTLTVSNMSPEDSSIYLCSVCPSPWDDYGYTFGSGTRLTVV.

DNA for the CDR3: TGCGCCAGCAGCTTATCTAGCGGGAGGGGCTACGAGCAGTACTTC. Amino acids: CASSLSSGRGYEQYF. This sequence joins TRBV5-1 and TRBJ2-7; 12 bases fit TRBD2. The CDR3 extends over 15 amino acids. The trim removed 2 bases at V and 3 bases at J, leaving 3 bases unmatched. CDR1 SGHRS and CDR2 YFSETQ come from the germline V gene.

Here the CDR3 DNA reads TGTGCCAGCAACCGACAGGGGGGTAACTATGGCTACACCTTC. Translated: CASNRQGGNYGYTF. V and J are TRBV6-6 and TRBJ1-2, with 9 bases identical to TRBD1. The CDR3 sequence is 14 residues long. Germline V lookup: CDR1 MNHNY, CDR2 SVGAGI (reference sequence). V lost 7 bases, J lost 1 base, and 4 bases stayed unmatched.

The chain employs TRBV6-5 and TRBJ1-2; D unresolved. The germline CDR1 and CDR2 sequences are MNHEY and SVGAGI. V was cut by 7 bases and J by 4 bases, with 10 bases left in between. The CDR3 spans 12 residues. The CDR3 DNA reads as TGTGCCAGCACGAGCGGCCTCTATGGCTACACCTTC. Its translation: CASTSGLYGYTF.

The V gene is TRBV6-1, the J gene TRBJ1-2, with a possible D match to TRBD1 (5 bases). This CDR3 is built from 14 residues. The V gene lost 1 base and the J gene lost 5 bases, with 11 bases spanning the gap. The V gene's germline CDR1 is MNHNS and CDR2 SASEGT. The CDR3: CASSEGAGWYGYTF. For the CDR3, the DNA is TGTGCCAGCAGTGAAGGGGCAGGGTGGTATGGCTACACCTTC.

V and J are TRBV6-1 and TRBJ2-3; the D is unclear. Trimming removed 7 bases from V and 4 bases from J, with 12 bases in between. CDR1 MNHNS and CDR2 SASEGT come from the germline V gene. CDR3 length: 13 residues. The CDR3: CASNPATADTQYF. DNA for the CDR3: TGTGCCAGCAACCCAGCGACCGCAGATACGCAGTATTTT.

On this clone: Possible read error: a much larger clone is one base away. The rearrangement uses TRBV2 and TRBJ2-7; D remains ambiguous. Germline V lookup: CDR1 SNHLY, CDR2 FYNNEI. Trimming pared 2 bases from V and 4 bases from J, leaving 0 bases between. This CDR3 contains 10 residues. CDR3 DNA sequence: TGTGCCAGCAGTGAATACGAGCAGTACTTC. This sequence encodes CASSEYEQYF. Based on the CDR3 plus reference TRBV2 and TRBJ2-7, the full variable domain is EPEVTQTPSHQVTQMGQEVILRCVPISNHLYFYWYRQILGQKVEFLVSFYNNEISEKSEIFDDQFSVERPDGSNFTLKIRSTKLEDSAMYFCASSEYEQYFGPGTRLTVT.

The rearrangement uses TRBV29-1 and TRBJ2-5, with 10 bases fitting TRBD2. Germline CDR1 and CDR2: SQVTM and ANQGSEA. The CDR3 has 14 residues. V shed 5 bases and J 4 bases; nucleotides not matched to a gene: 7. CDR3 residues: CSVLSGGARETQYF. In DNA, the CDR3 is TGCAGCGTTCTGAGCGGGGGGGCTCGAGAGACCCAGTACTTC.

The genes are TRBV5-1 and TRBJ2-7; maybe TRBD1 (6 bases). The CDR3 loop spans 13 amino acids. Looked up from germline, CDR1 is SGHRS and CDR2 is YFSETQ. The germline V and J ends were trimmed by 4 bases and 2 bases, with 10 bases remaining between them. As DNA, the CDR3 is TGCGCCAGCAGCCCCTACAGGGCCTACGAGCAGTACTTC. This encodes CASSPYRAYEQYF.